The rows below give T cell receptor beta chains drawn from one sample of a study of cytomegalovirus exposure and HLA in healthy donors. Only in-frame clones appear in the TCRdb table, and some are missing; sequencing was by immunoSEQ multiplex PCR. Of 95,000 to 110,000 clones in the sample, 60% to 80% were seen once. The sequenced material came from PBMCs. These receptors originate from a man between 45 and 60 years old in good health and CMV-seropositive. CDR3s include the opening cysteine and the closing phenylalanine or tryptophan. The order of the fields is CDR3 protein, CDR3 DNA, V gene, clone size, J gene, D gene. D genes are given only for firm matches. The listing skips clone size in some rows; elsewhere it reads once, few, many or a size class.

CASRGQGRNTEAFF	TGTGCCAGTAGGGGACAAGGGAGGAACACTGAAGCTTTCTTT	TRBV19	once	TRBJ1-1	NA
CASSLPNEQFF	TGTGCCAGCAGTCTTCCCAATGAGCAGTTCTTC	TRBV2	NA	TRBJ2-1	NA
CASSVAGGQQETQYF	TGTGCCAGCAGCGTAGCGGGGGGTCAGCAAGAGACCCAGTACTTC	TRBV9	few	TRBJ2-5	TRBD2
CASSPGGDYEQYF	TGTGCCAGCAGCCCGGGGGGGGACTACGAGCAGTACTTC	TRBV6-5	NA	TRBJ2-7	TRBD2
CAWRSGVGGYTF	TGTGCCTGGAGGTCGGGGGTGGGCGGCTACACCTTC	TRBV30	few	TRBJ1-2	NA
CASSVGTGSQKLFF	TGTGCCAGCAGCGTCGGGACAGGCTCCCAAAAACTGTTTTTT	TRBV9	NA	TRBJ1-4	TRBD1
CASSHFGTGGDTGELFF	TGCGCCAGCAGCCATTTCGGGACAGGGGGGGACACCGGGGAGCTGTTTTTT	TRBV4-3	NA	TRBJ2-2	TRBD1
CASSGTGGHQPQHF	TGTGCCAGCAGCGGGACAGGGGGCCATCAGCCCCAGCATTTT	TRBV6-1	few	TRBJ1-5	TRBD1
CASSLQGYEQYF	TGCGCCAGCAGCTTACAGGGGTACGAGCAGTACTTC	TRBV5-1	few	TRBJ2-7	TRBD1
CASSPQGASGANVLTF	TGTGCCAGCAGCCCGCAGGGGGCGTCTGGGGCCAACGTCCTGACTTTC	TRBV9	once	TRBJ2-6	TRBD1
CASSGSGSPLTDTQYF	TGTGCCAGCAGCGGGAGCGGGAGCCCCCTCACAGATACGCAGTATTTT	TRBV5-4	NA	TRBJ2-3	TRBD2
CASSLSRVQGYGYTF	TGTGCCAGCAGCTTAAGCAGGGTGCAGGGCTATGGCTACACCTTC	TRBV7-8	NA	TRBJ1-2	NA
CASREGTDYGYTF	TGTGCCAGCAGGGAGGGGACCGACTATGGCTACACCTTC	TRBV28	NA	TRBJ1-2	NA
CASSLATGWYEQYF	TGTGCCAGCAGCTTAGCGACAGGTTGGTACGAGCAGTACTTC	TRBV7-2	NA	TRBJ2-7	NA
CASRPTSGGTDTQYF	TGTGCCAGTAGGCCAACTAGCGGGGGCACAGATACGCAGTATTTT	TRBV19	NA	TRBJ2-3	TRBD2
CASSFFPTGASLDTQYF	TGCGCCAGCAGCTTCTTTCCAACAGGGGCTAGTCTTGATACGCAGTATTTT	TRBV5-1	NA	TRBJ2-3	TRBD1
CASSPPGLAGGLSFF	TGTGCCAGCAGTCCACCCGGACTAGCGGGAGGGCTTTCGTTCTTC	TRBV27	NA	TRBJ2-1	TRBD2
CASSSGWGSDQPQHF	TGTGCCAGCAGCTCCGGCTGGGGCTCCGATCAGCCCCAGCATTTT	TRBV7-2	NA	TRBJ1-5	NA
CASSTIAGGTYEQYF	TGCGCCAGCAGCACGATAGCGGGAGGCACCTACGAGCAGTACTTC	TRBV5-1	NA	TRBJ2-7	TRBD2
CASSLGGPTSGAGAGELFF	TGTGCCAGCAGCTTAGGCGGACCGACTAGCGGGGCGGGGGCCGGGGAGCTGTTTTTT	TRBV7-9	few	TRBJ2-2	TRBD2
CASSSMGVYEQYF	TGTGCCAGCAGTTCCATGGGCGTCTACGAGCAGTACTTC	TRBV6-6	NA	TRBJ2-7	NA
CASSSRGRQETQYF	TGTGCCAGCAGTTCCAGGGGGCGTCAAGAGACCCAGTACTTC	TRBV6-5	NA	TRBJ2-5	TRBD1
CASSLYRGFFQPQHF	TGTGCCAGCAGTTTATACCGGGGGTTTTTTCAGCCCCAGCATTTT	TRBV28	NA	TRBJ1-5	NA
CASNKGGEKLFF	TGTGCCAGCAATAAAGGAGGCGAAAAACTGTTTTTT	TRBV2	NA	TRBJ1-4	NA
CSSSSAGGAVLSYEQYF	TGTTCCAGCAGCTCCGCTGGGGGCGCGGTCCTCTCCTACGAGCAGTACTTC	TRBV7-9	NA	TRBJ2-7	NA
CASSQRGSSYEQYF	TGCGCCAGCAGTCAGCGGGGGAGCTCCTACGAGCAGTACTTC	TRBV10-2	NA	TRBJ2-7	TRBD2
CSARGGDEQYF	TGCAGTGCTAGAGGGGGGGACGAGCAGTACTTC	TRBV20-1	NA	TRBJ2-7	NA
CSVGQTNTGELFF	TGCAGCGTTGGGCAGACGAACACCGGGGAGCTGTTTTTT	TRBV29-1	NA	TRBJ2-2	NA
CASSTAGQVAFF	TGTGCCAGCAGTACGGCGGGACAGGTGGCTTTCTTT	TRBV28	NA	TRBJ1-1	TRBD1
CASRTGGTEAFF	TGTGCCAGCAGAACAGGGGGCACTGAAGCTTTCTTT	TRBV28	few	TRBJ1-1	TRBD1
CASSVQGSNSPLHF	TGTGCCAGCAGCGTTCAGGGGTCAAATTCACCCCTCCACTTT	TRBV9	NA	TRBJ1-6	NA
CSVEFAYPSGSTHEQFF	TGCAGCGTTGAATTCGCCTACCCTAGCGGGAGTACCCATGAGCAGTTCTTC	TRBV29-1	NA	TRBJ2-1	TRBD2
CASSHCSSSNQPQHF	TGCGCCAGCAGTCATTGTTCCAGTAGCAATCAGCCCCAGCATTTT	TRBV23-1	NA	TRBJ1-5	NA